The TCR beta chain under discussion was sequenced for a study of T cell repertoires in cytomegalovirus infection. Across the whole study: Matching HLA type and CMV infection were both indicated by public TCR beta signatures.

TCRdb passed the reads through MiXCR, listing each CDR3 protein once. The sample records around 710,000 distinct CDR3 sequences, 25% to 30% being singletons. Worth noting for this clonotype: Its antigen is unidentified.

The sequenced sample was cultured CD8+ T cells from PBMCs, obtained from culture after CMV antigen stimulation. The sequence was collected from a human donor in good health (CMV status not recorded). Some clones in this sample may be carry-over from other donors' samples.

CDR3 bases: TGTGCCAGCAGTCTCCGGGACAGCCAACGATTTATCTATGGCTACACCTTC. Protein product: CASSLRDSQRFIYGYTF. The chain employs TRBV28 and TRBJ1-2; 7 positions match TRBD1. Germline CDR1 reads MDHEN; CDR2 reads SYDVKM. V lost 5 bases, J lost 4 bases, and 16 bases stayed unmatched. CDR3 length: 17 amino acids.